Following are 23 T cell receptor beta chains from one sample sequenced in a study of beta chain features in type 1 diabetes. The whole isolated RNA underwent reverse transcription, so sequencing captured expressed TCRB transcripts. Here immunoSEQ multiplex PCR was the method, and the copy in TCRdb shows in-frame clones only, minus some. The top ten clones hold 0.02% to 0.03% of a sample with about 900,000 clones, 15% to 20% of them seen once. Source material: naive CD4+ T cells from blood. These TCRs come from a woman younger than 30 in good health.

A few counts support this clone. V usage is TRBV2 and J usage is TRBJ2-7, with D possibly matching TRBD2 (6 bases). Germline V lookup: CDR1 SNHLY, CDR2 FYNNEI. V was cut by 6 bases and J by 2 bases, with 17 bases left in between. The CDR3 spans 15 residues. CDR3 loop: CASSLLIAAPYEQYF. Written as DNA, the CDR3 is TGTGCCAGCAGCCTACTTATAGCGGCCCCCTACGAGCAGTACTTC.

The V and J genes are TRBV19 and TRBJ2-1; D unclear. Germline loops: CDR1 LNHDA, CDR2 SQIVND (reference sequence). Deletions cut 6 bases from V and 0 bases from J, with 9 bases between. The CDR3 totals 14 residues. The CDR3 DNA follows: TGTGCCAGTAGCCCACAACCCTCCTACAATGAGCAGTTCTTC. The encoded protein is CASSPQPSYNEQFF.

This clone was seen more than once but under ten times. The rearrangement joins TRBV4-3 to TRBJ1-4; D not resolved. V was cut by 1 base and J by 8 bases, with 11 bases left in between. This CDR3 is built from 14 residues. Germline V CDR1 and CDR2: LGHNA, YSLEER. CDR3 sequence reads: CASSQGSVREKLFF. In DNA form, the CDR3 reads TGCGCCAGCAGCCAAGGAAGCGTTCGCGAAAAACTGTTTTTT.

This clone showed up just a few times. In DNA form, the CDR3 reads TGTGCCATCAGTGAGTCGTCCAGGGGTAAAACTGAAGCTTTCTTT. Translation gives CAISESSRGKTEAFF. The V and J genes are TRBV10-3 and TRBJ1-1, with D possibly TRBD1 on 6 matching bases. CDR3 size: 15 residues. V dropped 0 bases and J dropped 5 bases, with 13 bases sitting between them. Germline V CDR1 and CDR2: ENHRY, SYGVKD.

This clone was seen more than once but under ten times. Its ends do not fully match the called genes, so a read error is possible. The rearrangement uses TRBV9 and TRBJ2-5; TRBD1 agrees at 9 bases. In germline, CDR1 is SGDLS, CDR2 YYNGEE. This CDR3 comprises 16 residues. CDR3 DNA sequence: TGTGCCAGCAGCGTAGGTACGGGACAGGGACAAGAGACCCTGTACTTC. Protein: CASSVGTGQGQETLYF.

The chain couples TRBV19 to TRBJ1-2; maybe TRBD1 (6 bases). V dropped 5 bases and J dropped 0 bases, with 10 bases sitting between them. Germline-derived CDR1 and CDR2 are LNHDA and SQIVND (reference sequence). The CDR3 covers 14 residues. This CDR3 is CASSPGTSNYGYTF. For the CDR3, the DNA is TGTGCCAGTAGTCCCGGGACATCTAACTATGGCTACACCTTC.

The chain links TRBV28 to TRBJ1-1; D is unresolved. The CDR3 is made up of 14 amino acids. From germline, CDR1 is MDHEN and CDR2 SYDVKM. The germline V and J ends were trimmed by 6 bases and 0 bases, with 11 bases remaining between them. The chain's CDR3 is CASSPAGLNTEAFF. The CDR3 DNA sequence: TGTGCCAGCAGCCCCGCGGGGTTGAACACTGAAGCTTTCTTT. The variable domain in full, completed from reference TRBV28 and TRBJ1-1, reads DVKVTQSSRYLVKRTGEKVFLECVQDMDHENMFWYRQDPGLGLRLIYFSYDVKMKEKGDIPEGYSVSREKKERFSLILESASTNQTSMYLCASSPAGLNTEAFFGQGTRLTVV.

The chain carries TRBV4-3 and TRBJ2-3; the D is unclear. Trimming left V 0 bases short and J 8 bases short, with 12 bases between. Germline values: CDR1 LGHNA, CDR2 YSLEER. The CDR3 has 14 residues. The CDR3 bases are TGCGCCAGCAGCCAAGATATCACGGAAAGTACGCAGTATTTT. Translating gives CASSQDITESTQYF.

A few counts support this clone. The chain has TRBV28 and TRBJ1-3, with D unresolved. V gave up 5 bases and J gave up 4 bases, with 9 bases separating them. CDR3 length: 13 residues. CDR1 is MDHEN, CDR2 SYDVKM, per germline. CDR3 protein: CASSATRGNTIYF. Written as DNA, the CDR3 is TGTGCCAGCAGTGCCACACGAGGAAACACCATATATTTT.

The chain couples TRBV5-1 to TRBJ2-2; TRBD1 might be the D (5 bases). V was shortened by 4 bases and J by 7 bases, with 11 bases between the two germline ends. The CDR3 sequence is 13 residues long. Germline-derived CDR1 and CDR2 are SGHRS and YFSETQ. CDR3 in amino acids: CASSQDNDGELFF. CDR3 nucleotides: TGCGCCAGCAGCCAGGACAACGACGGGGAGCTGTTTTTT.

J is TRBJ2-3 and V is TRBV2, with 11 bases fitting TRBD2. Germline V CDR1 and CDR2: SNHLY, FYNNEI. V shed 6 bases and J 3 bases; nucleotides not matched to a gene: 5. The CDR3 consists of 15 residues. For the CDR3, the DNA is TGTGCCAGCAGGGGGAGGACTAGCGGGACAGATACGCAGTATTTT. Translation gives CASRGRTSGTDTQYF. The complete variable domain, with remaining parts taken from reference TRBV2 and TRBJ2-3, reads EPEVTQTPSHQVTQMGQEVILRCVPISNHLYFYWYRQILGQKVEFLVSFYNNEISEKSEIFDDQFSVERPDGSNFTLKIRSTKLEDSAMYFCASRGRTSGTDTQYFGPGTRLTVL.

In its sample, this clone was seen a few times. The gene calls are TRBV5-4 and TRBJ2-5; the D gene is possibly TRBD2 (6 bases). The CDR3 covers 15 residues. V gave up 3 bases and J gave up 2 bases, with 14 bases separating them. Germline-derived CDR1 and CDR2 are SGHNT and YYREEE (reference sequence). The CDR3 sequence: CASSSLGGGQETQYF. The CDR3 DNA reads TGTGCCAGCAGCTCCTTAGGAGGAGGGCAAGAGACCCAGTACTTC.

The rearrangement links TRBV4-3 to TRBJ2-5; D is ambiguous. The V gene lost 0 bases and the J gene lost 4 bases, with 9 bases spanning the gap. The CDR3 runs 14 residues. Germline CDR1 is LGHNA and CDR2 is YSLEER. CDR3 loop: CASSQEIWGETQYF. CDR3 DNA: TGCGCCAGCAGCCAAGAGATCTGGGGAGAGACCCAGTACTTC.

This clone occurred a few times. The chain has TRBV4-2 and TRBJ2-5; D may be TRBD1 or TRBD2 (5 bases each). In germline, CDR1 is LGHNA, CDR2 YNFKEQ. V shed 0 bases and J shed 6 bases, with 11 bases lying between them. The CDR3 sequence is 14 residues long. The CDR3 region has the DNA TGTGCCAGCAGCCAAGAGGCAGGGAGACAGACCCAGTACTTC. This encodes CASSQEAGRQTQYF.

This clone appeared a few times. The rearrangement uses TRBV28 and TRBJ1-1, with D unresolved. The V end lost 4 bases, the J end lost 5 bases, and 11 bases lay between the germline ends. There are 13 residues in the CDR3. CDR1 and CDR2 (germline): MDHEN, SYDVKM. The CDR3 bases are TGTGCCAGCAGTTCCACTGGAGTTACTGAAGCTTTCTTT. Encoded protein: CASSSTGVTEAFF.

This clone came up a few times. The V call is TRBV27, the J call TRBJ1-1, with TRBD1 identical over 10 bases. CDR3 length equals 14 residues. Losses at the gene ends were 5 bases for V and 3 bases for J; bases not matched to a gene: 3. Germline V lookup: CDR1 MNHEY, CDR2 SMNVEV (reference sequence). The DNA for the CDR3 is TGTGCCAGCAGTCGGGACAGGGGTTACACTGAAGCTTTCTTT. As protein: CASSRDRGYTEAFF.

The chain is built from TRBV14 and TRBJ2-7; no reliable D call. Germline assignment: CDR1 SGHDN and CDR2 FVKESK. The CDR3 is 13 residues long. V was trimmed by 1 base and J by 3 bases, leaving 7 bases between them. The CDR3 region is CASSQVGLYEQYF. Written as DNA, the CDR3 is TGTGCCAGCAGCCAAGTCGGCCTCTACGAGCAGTACTTC.

V usage is TRBV2 and J usage is TRBJ2-7; 7 bases map to TRBD2. Germline CDR1 is SNHLY and CDR2 is FYNNEI. The CDR3 contains 16 residues. J was trimmed by 6 bases and V by 6 bases; bases with no gene match: 17. The CDR3 coding sequence is TGTGCCAGCAGACCCCGGCCGGCTAGCGGAAAAGTCGAGCAGTACTTC. This translates into CASRPRPASGKVEQYF.

This chain connects TRBV5-1 to TRBJ2-7; the D call may be TRBD1 or TRBD2 (5 bases each). The CDR3 runs 14 residues. The germline V gene encodes CDR1 SGHRS and CDR2 YFSETQ. V was shortened by 2 bases and J by 3 bases, with 12 bases between the two germline ends. CDR3: CASSFGDAFYEQYF. CDR3 in DNA: TGCGCCAGCAGCTTTGGGGACGCCTTCTACGAGCAGTACTTC.

The chain couples TRBV15 to TRBJ2-5; 7 bases are shared with TRBD1. The trim removed 2 bases at V and 4 bases at J, leaving 4 bases unmatched. Germline CDR1 is LNHNV and CDR2 is YYDKDF (reference sequence). This CDR3 has 14 residues. The CDR3 loop reads CATSRQTGLETQYF. The CDR3 coding sequence is TGTGCCACCAGCAGACAGACAGGGTTAGAGACCCAGTACTTC.

This chain links TRBV18 with TRBJ2-6, with no clear D. CDR1 is KGHSH, CDR2 LQKENI, per germline. Trimming pared 3 bases from V and 19 bases from J, leaving 13 bases between. The CDR3 is 11 amino acids. CDR3 in amino acids: CASSPGKKATF. The DNA for the CDR3 is TGTGCCAGCTCACCGGGCAAGAAGGCAACTTTC.

This rearrangement joins TRBV15 to TRBJ2-1, with no clear D. CDR1 is LNHNV, CDR2 YYDKDF, per germline (reference sequence). Deletions cut 9 bases from V and 5 bases from J, with 17 bases between. This CDR3 has 14 amino acids. CDR3 sequence: CATSNPSMNNEQFF. The CDR3 nucleotides read TGTGCCACTAGTAATCCCTCTATGAACAATGAGCAGTTCTTC.

The chain has TRBV18 and TRBJ2-1, with 7 bases identical to TRBD1. Germline CDR1 KGHSH, CDR2 LQKENI. The V segment lost 3 bases and the J segment 9 bases; nucleotides outside the gene matches: 8. The length of the CDR3 is 14 residues. In DNA form, the CDR3 reads TGTGCCAGCTCACCTCCCGACAGGGTCACTGAGCAGTTCTTC. Protein product: CASSPPDRVTEQFF. The full variable domain, completed using reference TRBV18 and TRBJ2-1, is NAGVMQNPRHLVRRRGQEARLRCSPMKGHSHVYWYRQLPEEGLKFMVYLQKENIIDESGMPKERFSAEFPKEGPSILRIQQVVRGDSAAYFCASSPPDRVTEQFFGPGTRLTVL.